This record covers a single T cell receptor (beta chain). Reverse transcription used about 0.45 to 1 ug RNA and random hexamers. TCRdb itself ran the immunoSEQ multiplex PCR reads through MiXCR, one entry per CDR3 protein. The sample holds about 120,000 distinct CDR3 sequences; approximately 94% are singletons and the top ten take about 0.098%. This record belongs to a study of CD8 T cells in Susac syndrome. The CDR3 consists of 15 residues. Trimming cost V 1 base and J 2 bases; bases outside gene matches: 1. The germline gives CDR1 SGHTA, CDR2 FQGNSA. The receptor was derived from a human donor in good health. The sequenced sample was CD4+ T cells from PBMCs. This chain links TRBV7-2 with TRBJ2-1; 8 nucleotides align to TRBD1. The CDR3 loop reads CASSLGTGTYNEQFF. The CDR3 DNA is TGTGCCAGCAGCTTAGGGACAGGGACCTACAATGAGCAGTTCTTC. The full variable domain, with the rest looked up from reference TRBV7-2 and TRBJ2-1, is GAGVSQSPSNKVTEKGKDVELRCDPISGHTALYWYRQSLGQGLEFLIYFQGNSAPDKSGLPSDRFSAERTGGSVSTLTIQRTQQEDSAVYLCASSLGTGTYNEQFFGPGTRLTVL.